This T cell receptor (beta chain) was recovered during a study of CD8+CD57+ T cells in acquired aplastic anemia. Overall study context: Average DNA yield from sorted CD4+ and CD8+ cells was approximately 3 ug.

This clonotype was seen a single time. Its antigen is still unknown. Study conclusions and caveats: Found in both controls and patients were around 31 CD8+ CDR3 sequences.

Template material for TCR beta VDJ and CDR3 profiling consisted of genomic DNA. TCRdb independently ran MiXCR on the reads; one entry per CDR3 protein. This sample carries 150,000 to 200,000 distinct CDR3 sequences, less than 60% of them seen once, and the ten largest clones take around 9.7%. CD8+CD57+ cell expansion had been shown by flow cytometry in patients chosen for sequencing. Patients, without exception, had severe acquired aplastic anemia. CDR3 size: 14 residues. V was cut by 1 base and J by 5 bases, with 12 bases left in between. The germline V gene has CDR1 MNHNS and CDR2 SASEGT. The sequencing input was sorted CD4+, CD8+, or CD8+CD57+ T cells (not recorded which) from PBMCs. The chain carries TRBV6-1 and TRBJ2-7; D gene uncertain. The TCR originated in a human donor with aplastic anemia. The chain's CDR3 is CASSEVTGLNEQYF. DNA of the CDR3: TGTGCCAGCAGTGAAGTCACGGGTTTGAACGAGCAGTACTTC.